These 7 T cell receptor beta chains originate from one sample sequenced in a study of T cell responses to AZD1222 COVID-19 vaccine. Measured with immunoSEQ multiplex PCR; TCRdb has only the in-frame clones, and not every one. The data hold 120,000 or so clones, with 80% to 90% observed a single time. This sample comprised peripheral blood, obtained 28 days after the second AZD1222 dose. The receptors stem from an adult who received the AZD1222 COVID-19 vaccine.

CDR3 amino acids: CASSRRTSGANVLTF. The CDR3, as DNA: TGTGCCAGCAGCCGAAGGACCTCTGGGGCCAACGTCCTGACTTTC. The chain joins TRBV6-1 to TRBJ2-6, with unresolved D. From germline, CDR1 is MNHNS and CDR2 SASEGT. The length of the CDR3 is 15 residues. V lost 6 bases and J lost 0, with 9 bases in between.

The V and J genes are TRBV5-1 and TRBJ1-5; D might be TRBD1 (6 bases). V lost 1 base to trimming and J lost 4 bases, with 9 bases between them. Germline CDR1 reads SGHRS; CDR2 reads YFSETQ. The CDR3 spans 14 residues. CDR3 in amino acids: CASSLQGPNQPQHF. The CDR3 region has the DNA TGCGCCAGCAGCTTGCAGGGGCCGAATCAGCCCCAGCATTTT.

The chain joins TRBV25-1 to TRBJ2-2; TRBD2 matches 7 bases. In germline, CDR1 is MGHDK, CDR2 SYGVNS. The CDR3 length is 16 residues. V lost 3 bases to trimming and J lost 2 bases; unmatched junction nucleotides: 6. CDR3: CASSDPGGPNTGELFF. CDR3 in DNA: TGTGCCAGCAGTGACCCGGGGGGACCCAACACCGGGGAGCTGTTTTTT.

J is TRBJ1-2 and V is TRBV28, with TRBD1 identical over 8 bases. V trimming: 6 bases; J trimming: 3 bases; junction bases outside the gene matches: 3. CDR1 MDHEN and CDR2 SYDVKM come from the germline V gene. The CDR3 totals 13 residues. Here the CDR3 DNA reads TGTGCCAGCAGGGTCAGGGGGCACTATGGCTACACCTTC. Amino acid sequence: CASRVRGHYGYTF.

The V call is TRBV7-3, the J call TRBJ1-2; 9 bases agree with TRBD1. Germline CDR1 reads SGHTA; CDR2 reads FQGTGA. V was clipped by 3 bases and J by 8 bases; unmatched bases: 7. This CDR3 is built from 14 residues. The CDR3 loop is CASSFGTGFGGYTF. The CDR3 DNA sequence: TGTGCCAGCAGCTTCGGGACAGGGTTTGGCGGCTACACCTTC.

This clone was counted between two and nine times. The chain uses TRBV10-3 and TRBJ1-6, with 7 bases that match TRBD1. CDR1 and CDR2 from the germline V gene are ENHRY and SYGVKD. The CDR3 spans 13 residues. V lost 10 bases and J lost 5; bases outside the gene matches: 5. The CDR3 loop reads CATWTGDNSPLHF. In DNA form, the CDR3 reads TGTGCCACGTGGACAGGAGATAATTCACCCCTCCACTTT.

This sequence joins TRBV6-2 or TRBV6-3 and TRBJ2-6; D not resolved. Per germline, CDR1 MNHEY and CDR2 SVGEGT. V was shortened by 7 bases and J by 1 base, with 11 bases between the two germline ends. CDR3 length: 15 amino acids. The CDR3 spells CASTPAGSGANVLTF. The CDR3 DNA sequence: TGTGCCAGCACCCCTGCTGGATCTGGGGCCAACGTCCTGACTTTC.